What follows describes a single T cell receptor beta chain. The protocol was immunoSEQ multiplex PCR, while the TCRdb copy is restricted to in-frame clones and leaves out a portion. The sample lists tens of thousands of clones, 92% occurring once. This specimen belongs to a study of T cells in localized non-small cell lung cancer. CDR3 length: 18 amino acids. Germline CDR1 SEHNR, CDR2 FQNEAQ (reference sequence). The germline V and J ends were trimmed by 1 base and 5 bases, with 23 bases remaining between them. This TCR came from a female donor of 60 years or more with stage I lung adenocarcinoma. The chain uses TRBV7-9 and TRBJ2-5; D possibly corresponds to TRBD2 (7 bases). The sequencing used peripheral blood, collected before any cancer treatment. CDR3 sequence (DNA): TGTGCCAGCAGCTTAGTCGGTCAGACGGGGGGCGCTGGGGAGACCCAGTACTTC. It encodes CASSLVGQTGGAGETQYF.